This T cell receptor (beta chain) appears in the sequencing data of a study of beta chain features in type 1 diabetes. Findings and caveats of the study: In all four CD4+ subsets, TCRB CDR3 length was significantly, moderately reduced in type 1 diabetes.

With 3 bases removed from V and 6 bases from J, the gap between germline ends came to 19 bases. The CDR3 runs to 16 residues. Germline assignment: CDR1 SGHTA and CDR2 FQGNSA. What was sequenced were expressed TCRB transcripts, since all of the isolated RNA had been reverse transcribed. Read counts averaged approximately 3.5 million for samples of naive, central memory and regulatory T cells. Here immunoSEQ multiplex PCR was the method, and the copy in TCRdb shows in-frame clones only, minus some. This sample yields almost 350,000 clones, of which around 9.3% are seen a single time; 0.9% to 1.1% belongs to the top ten. The sample holds a few counts of this clone. Its antigen is currently unknown.

Sample: central memory CD4+ T cells from blood. This chain links TRBV7-2 with TRBJ2-3; a weak D match, TRBD2 (6 bases). The receptor's source is a man aged 30 to 39 with type 1 diabetes. The CDR3 protein is CASSLTLWGEMDTQYF. The CDR3 DNA sequence: TGTGCCAGCAGCTTGACACTTTGGGGGGAAATGGATACGCAGTATTTT.